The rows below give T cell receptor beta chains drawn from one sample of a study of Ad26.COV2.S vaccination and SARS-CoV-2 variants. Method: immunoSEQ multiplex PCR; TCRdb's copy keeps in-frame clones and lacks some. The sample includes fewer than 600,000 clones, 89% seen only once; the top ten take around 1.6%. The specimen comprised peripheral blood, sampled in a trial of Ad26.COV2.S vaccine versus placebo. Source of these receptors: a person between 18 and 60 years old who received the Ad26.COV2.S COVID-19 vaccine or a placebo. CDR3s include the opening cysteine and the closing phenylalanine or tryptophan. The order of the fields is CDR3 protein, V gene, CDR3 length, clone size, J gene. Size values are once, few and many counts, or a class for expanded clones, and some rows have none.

CASSFRDGGGYTF TRBV12-3/TRBV12-4 13 once TRBJ1-2
CASSPDRLEQFF TRBV6-6 12 NA TRBJ2-1
CASSQQGMAGNTIYF TRBV11-2 15 NA TRBJ1-3
CSASSWQGENTDTQYF TRBV20-1 16 NA TRBJ2-3
CASRGTSGRPYNEQFF TRBV18 16 NA TRBJ2-1
CASSVRDSYNEQFF TRBV5-4 14 NA TRBJ2-1
CASSPVGAGLPAAPEAFF TRBV19 18 NA TRBJ1-1
CSVEYLVGAGTDTQYF TRBV29-1 16 NA TRBJ2-3
CAISESGQGYARYGYTF TRBV10-3 17 NA TRBJ1-2
CASSSKGWQSWLDGYTF TRBV7-9 17 NA TRBJ1-2